The 10 T cell receptor beta chains below all came from one sample that was sequenced in a study of long-term antiretroviral therapy in people with HIV. The run of the v3.0 immunoSEQ assay was at survey level. Using immunoSEQ multiplex PCR, the repertoire was profiled, and TCRdb retains in-frame clones only, with some absent. The table lists 25,000 to 35,000 clones, about 90% of them singletons. The specimen was unsorted PBMCs, collected 2 years after starting antiretroviral therapy. The receptors were sampled from a man aged 50-60 years with HIV.

A few counts support this clone. V gene TRBV19 combines with J gene TRBJ2-7, with a tentative D call TRBD1 (5 bases). The CDR3 is 14 residues long. Germline V lookup: CDR1 LNHDA, CDR2 SQIVND (reference sequence). Trimming stripped 4 bases from V and 5 bases from J, with 15 bases between. CDR3 sequence: CASSTQVNSDEQYF. CDR3 in DNA: TGTGCCAGTAGTACACAGGTCAACAGCGACGAGCAGTACTTC. The variable domain in full, completed from reference TRBV19 and TRBJ2-7, reads DGGITQSPKYLFRKEGQNVTLSCEQNLNHDAMYWYRQDPGQGLRLIYYSQIVNDFQKGDIAEGYSVSREKKESFPLTVTSAQKNPTAFYLCASSTQVNSDEQYFGPGTRLTVT.

There are a few counts of this clone. This chain connects TRBV4-1 to TRBJ1-3; 7 positions match TRBD1. There are 15 residues in the CDR3. Germline CDR1 reads MGHRA; CDR2 reads YSYEKL. The J segment lost 0 bases and the V segment lost 1 base, leaving 0 bases of the junction unmatched. CDR3 bases: TGCGCCAGCAGCCAAGGGACAGGCTCTGGAAACACCATATATTTT. Translating gives CASSQGTGSGNTIYF.

The chain uses TRBV30 and TRBJ2-2, with 11 bases matching TRBD2. The V gene end was trimmed by 4 bases and the J gene end by 5 bases; junction bases not matched to a gene: 6. This CDR3 spans 15 amino acids. Germline loops: CDR1 GTSNPN, CDR2 SVGIG (reference sequence). CDR3 nucleotide sequence: TGTGCCTGGATTGATAGCGGGAGGGTAACCGGGGAGCTGTTTTTT. Translating gives CAWIDSGRVTGELFF.

V usage is TRBV27 and J usage is TRBJ1-5; D call uncertain. V lost 2 bases, J lost 7 bases, and 9 bases lay in between. The CDR3 is made up of 13 amino acids. The germline V gene has CDR1 MNHEY and CDR2 SMNVEV (reference sequence). In DNA form, the CDR3 reads TGTGCCAGCAGTTTAGGCCGATTGCAGCCCCAGCATTTT. It translates to CASSLGRLQPQHF.

The chain couples TRBV10-3 to TRBJ2-3, with a weak D call TRBD1 (5 bases). The CDR3 is 14 amino acids. V gave up 6 bases and J gave up 0 bases, with 10 bases separating them. CDR1 and CDR2 from the germline V gene are ENHRY and SYGVKD. CDR3 DNA: TGTGCCATCAGCGAGGCAGGGAGCACAGATACGCAGTATTTT. Amino acid sequence: CAISEAGSTDTQYF.

The chain recombines TRBV12-5 with TRBJ2-7; D ambiguous. V was cut by 0 bases and J by 5 bases, with 11 bases left in between. The V gene's germline CDR1 is LGHNT and CDR2 FRNRAP. The CDR3 extends over 14 amino acids. DNA of the CDR3: TGTGCTAGTGGTTTGGTAGATCTCGCGAACGAGCAGTACTTC. Amino acid sequence: CASGLVDLANEQYF.

The chain carries TRBV28 and TRBJ1-1; 7 bases are shared with TRBD1. Germline V lookup: CDR1 MDHEN, CDR2 SYDVKM. The V segment lost 6 bases and the J segment 8 bases; nucleotides outside the gene matches: 9. CDR3 length: 13 residues. This CDR3 reads CASRPYRGPEAFF. The CDR3 nucleotides are TGTGCCAGCAGACCGTACAGGGGACCCGAAGCTTTCTTT. The entire variable domain, with the rest obtained from reference TRBV28 and TRBJ1-1, is as follows: DVKVTQSSRYLVKRTGEKVFLECVQDMDHENMFWYRQDPGLGLRLIYFSYDVKMKEKGDIPEGYSVSREKKERFSLILESASTNQTSMYLCASRPYRGPEAFFGQGTRLTVV.

V is TRBV27 and J is TRBJ2-5; D ambiguous. The CDR3 totals 14 residues. Germline V gene sequence: CDR1 MNHEY, CDR2 SMNVEV (reference sequence). Trimming took 3 bases from V and 3 from J, leaving 11 bases between them. The CDR3 loop reads CASSLGQAKETQYF. The CDR3, as DNA: TGTGCCAGCAGTTTGGGCCAGGCTAAAGAGACCCAGTACTTC.

J is TRBJ2-1 and V is TRBV12-5; 9 nucleotides match TRBD2. CDR3 length equals 15 residues. Germline CDR1 is LGHNT and CDR2 is FRNRAP. V trimming: 2 bases; J trimming: 8 bases; junction bases outside the gene matches: 7. CDR3 sequence (DNA): TGTGCTAGTGGTTTGCTGGTAGCGGGAGCTGATGAGCAGTTCTTC. This sequence encodes CASGLLVAGADEQFF.

DNA of the CDR3: TGTGCCAGCAGCGTAGATTGGAGCTCCTACGAGCAGTACTTC. This gives the protein CASSVDWSSYEQYF. This chain joins TRBV9 and TRBJ2-7; D is ambiguous. The CDR3 sequence is 14 residues long. V lost 0 bases to trimming and J lost 0 bases, with 7 bases between them. Germline V CDR1 and CDR2: SGDLS, YYNGEE.